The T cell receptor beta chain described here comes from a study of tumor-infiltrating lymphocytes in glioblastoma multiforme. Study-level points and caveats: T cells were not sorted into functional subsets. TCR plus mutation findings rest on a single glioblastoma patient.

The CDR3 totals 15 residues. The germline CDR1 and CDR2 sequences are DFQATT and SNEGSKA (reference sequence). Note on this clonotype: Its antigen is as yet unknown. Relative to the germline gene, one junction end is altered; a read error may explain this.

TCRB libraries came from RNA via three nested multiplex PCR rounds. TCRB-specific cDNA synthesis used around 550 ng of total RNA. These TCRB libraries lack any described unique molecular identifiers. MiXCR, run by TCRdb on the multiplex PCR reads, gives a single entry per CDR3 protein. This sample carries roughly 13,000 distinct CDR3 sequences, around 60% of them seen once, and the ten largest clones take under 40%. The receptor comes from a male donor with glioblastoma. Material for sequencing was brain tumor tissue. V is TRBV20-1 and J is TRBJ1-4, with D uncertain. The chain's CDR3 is CSSRDSRVFNEKLVF. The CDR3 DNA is TGCAGTTCTAGAGATTCCCGGGTCTTTAATGAAAAACTGGTTTTT.